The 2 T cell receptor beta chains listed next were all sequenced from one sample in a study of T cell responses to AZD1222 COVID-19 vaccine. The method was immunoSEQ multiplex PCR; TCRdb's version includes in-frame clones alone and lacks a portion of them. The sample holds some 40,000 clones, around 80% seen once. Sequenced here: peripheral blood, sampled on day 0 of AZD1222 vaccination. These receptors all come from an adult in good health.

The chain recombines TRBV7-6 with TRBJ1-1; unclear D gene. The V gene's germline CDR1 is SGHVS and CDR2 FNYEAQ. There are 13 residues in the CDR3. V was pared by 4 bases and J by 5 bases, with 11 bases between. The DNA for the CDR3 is TGTGCCAGCAGCTCCAACAGAAATACTGAAGCTTTCTTT. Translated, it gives CASSSNRNTEAFF.

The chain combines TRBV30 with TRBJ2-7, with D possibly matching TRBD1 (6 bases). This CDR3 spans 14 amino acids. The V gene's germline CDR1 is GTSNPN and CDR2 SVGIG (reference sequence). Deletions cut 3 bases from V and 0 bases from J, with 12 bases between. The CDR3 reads CAWRVGGNSYEQYF. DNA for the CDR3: TGTGCCTGGAGAGTTGGGGGCAACTCCTACGAGCAGTACTTC.